The clone carrying this T cell receptor beta chain was seen once. Its specificity is not known. Relative to the germline gene, one junction end is altered; a read error may explain this. These data are taken from a study of blood T cells in healthy people across ages. Sample-barcoded 5' priming and a J-beta primer mix drove a second PCR of roughly 6 to 12 cycles. Sequencing yielded, for each sample, at least 3 million paired-end reads carrying CDR3. MiXCR, applied by TCRdb to the 5' RACE reads, yields one record per CDR3 protein. Seen here are more than 800,000 distinct CDR3 sequences, more than 25% observed once, and the top ten hold approximately 15%. General study results and limits: Older individuals had lower TCR beta diversity per million T cells (the decline was roughly linear). Naive T cell percentage showed a strong correlation with the diversity of TCR beta.

Researchers report isolating at least 6 million PBMCs per sample. Germline assignment: CDR1 SEHNR and CDR2 FQNEAQ (reference sequence). There are 12 residues in the CDR3. The sequencing sample was made of blood. This TCR was recovered from an elderly woman in good health. The chain recombines TRBV7-9 with TRBJ2-5; D is unresolved. The CDR3 loop reads CTSSQGYETQYF. CDR3 bases: TGTACCAGCAGCCAAGGTTATGAGACCCAGTACTTC.